The 18 T cell receptor beta chains below were found in one sample sequenced in a study of PD-L1 blockade in urothelial cancer. Here immunoSEQ multiplex PCR was the method, and the copy in TCRdb shows in-frame clones only, minus some. The sample lists about 24,000 clones; around 88% were seen once. Sequenced here: PBMCs, sampled around atezolizumab (anti-PD-L1) treatment. The source of these receptors is a man over 45 with urothelial cancer.

The rearrangement links TRBV11-3 to TRBJ2-2, with 9 bases lining up with TRBD2. The V and J ends lost 8 bases and 5 bases, in that order; junction bases with no gene match: 6. The CDR3 spans 14 residues. Germline lookup yields CDR1 SGHNT and CDR2 YENEEA. Here the CDR3 DNA reads TGTGCCAGCTCCGGGCTAGCGGGAACCGGGGAGCTGTTTTTT. Protein sequence: CASSGLAGTGELFF.

The rearrangement uses TRBV7-2 and TRBJ2-7, with 14 bases fitting TRBD2. CDR1 and CDR2 from the germline V gene are SGHTA and FQGNSA. The CDR3 is made up of 18 amino acids. V gave up 5 bases and J gave up 0 bases; unmatched junction bases: 9. DNA for the CDR3: TGTGCCAGCAGCACTGGGACTAGCGGGAGTGTTACCTCCTACGAGCAGTACTTC. The encoded protein is CASSTGTSGSVTSYEQYF.

This sequence joins TRBV6-5 and TRBJ2-3, with 7 bases fitting TRBD1. Per the germline V gene, CDR1 is MNHEY and CDR2 is SVGAGI. This CDR3 region has 14 residues. The V and J ends lost 4 bases and 8 bases, in that order; junction bases with no gene match: 9. The chain's CDR3 is CASSSLGTEITQYF. The CDR3 DNA is TGTGCCAGCAGTTCCCTCGGGACAGAGATTACGCAGTATTTT.

The chain joins TRBV6-5 to TRBJ1-3; D call uncertain. Trimming removed 5 bases at V and 3 bases at J, with 14 bases between. This CDR3 contains 15 residues. From germline, CDR1 is MNHEY and CDR2 SVGAGI. Here the CDR3 reads CASSLLRRDGNTIYF. The CDR3 nucleotides read TGTGCCAGCAGTCTCCTGAGGAGGGATGGAAACACCATATATTTT.

This chain uses TRBV6-5 with TRBJ2-7; TRBD2 matches 8 bases. Trimming cost V 4 bases and J 11 bases; bases outside gene matches: 13. Germline CDR1 and CDR2: MNHEY and SVGAGI. CDR3 length: 14 residues. In nucleotides, the CDR3 is TGTGCCAGCAGTTTTAGCGGGGATCCTTTTCGGAAGTACTTC. As protein: CASSFSGDPFRKYF.

As DNA, the CDR3 is TGTGCCAGCAGCTTGGCACAGGACAGGCGAGCCAAAAACATTCAGTACTTC. Translation gives CASSLAQDRRAKNIQYF. V and J are TRBV5-4 and TRBJ2-4, with 7 bases identical to TRBD1. V lost 0 bases to trimming and J lost 0 bases; unmatched junction nucleotides: 6. This CDR3 region has 17 residues. Germline values: CDR1 SGHNT, CDR2 YYREEE (reference sequence).

CDR3 sequence (DNA): TGTGCCAGCACCCCTGGGGGACAGGGGGCGGACGGCTACACCTTC. Residues: CASTPGGQGADGYTF. This rearrangement joins TRBV5-6 to TRBJ1-2, with 12 nucleotides matching TRBD1. The CDR3 consists of 15 residues. Germline V gives CDR1 SGHDT, CDR2 YYEEEE. The junction had 11 bases not matched to a gene; V was cut back by 6 bases and J by 8 bases.

V is TRBV9 and J is TRBJ1-1, with D possibly being TRBD1 (6 bases). This CDR3 is built from 14 residues. V lost 0 bases, J lost 5 bases, and 11 bases lay in between. Germline assignment: CDR1 SGDLS and CDR2 YYNGEE. This chain's CDR3 is CASSVEGGGTEAFF. The CDR3 DNA sequence: TGTGCCAGCAGCGTAGAAGGGGGGGGGACTGAAGCTTTCTTT.

This clone has only one observation. This chain joins TRBV7-9 and TRBJ2-2, with D tentatively TRBD2 (6 bases). V lost 1 base, J lost 6 bases, and 12 bases lay in between. Germline lookup yields CDR1 SEHNR and CDR2 FQNEAQ (reference sequence). The CDR3 contains 15 residues. In DNA, the CDR3 is TGTGCCAGCAGCTTAGATCGGGGGTCGTCCGGGGAGCTGTTTTTT. It yields the protein CASSLDRGSSGELFF. Using reference TRBV7-9 and TRBJ2-2 for the parts outside the CDR3, the full variable domain is DTGVSQNPRHKITKRGQNVTFRCDPISEHNRLYWYRQTLGQGPEFLTYFQNEAQLEKSRLLSDRFSAERPKGSFSTLEIQRTEQGDSAMYLCASSLDRGSSGELFFGEGSRLTVL.

This clone occurred a few times. The chain uses TRBV7-2 and TRBJ2-1; D is possibly TRBD1 (6 bases). Germline-derived CDR1 and CDR2 are SGHTA and FQGNSA. The CDR3 has 15 residues. The V gene lost 0 bases and the J gene lost 2 bases, with 8 bases spanning the gap. CDR3 DNA sequence: TGTGCCAGCAGCTTAGCGACAGGAGCCTACAATGAGCAGTTCTTC. Protein: CASSLATGAYNEQFF. The full variable domain, completed using reference TRBV7-2 and TRBJ2-1, is GAGVSQSPSNKVTEKGKDVELRCDPISGHTALYWYRQSLGQGLEFLIYFQGNSAPDKSGLPSDRFSAERTGGSVSTLTIQRTQQEDSAVYLCASSLATGAYNEQFFGPGTRLTVL.

The chain joins TRBV11-2 to TRBJ2-7, with TRBD1 matching 9 bases. In germline, CDR1 is SGHAT, CDR2 FQNNGV. The CDR3 sequence is 17 residues long. V trimming: 0 bases; J trimming: 0 bases; junction bases outside the gene matches: 6. The CDR3 DNA reads TGTGCCAGCAGCTTAGATCCCCGGGACAGGGTCTCCTACGAGCAGTACTTC. The encoded protein is CASSLDPRDRVSYEQYF.

The DNA for the CDR3 is TGTGCCAGCAGCTTGTTACCCAGCTACGAGCAGTACTTC. Residues: CASSLLPSYEQYF. The rearrangement uses TRBV11-3 and TRBJ2-7, with D unresolved. The CDR3 runs to 13 residues. Trimming removed 3 bases at V and 3 bases at J, with 9 bases between. CDR1 SGHNT and CDR2 YENEEA come from the germline V gene.

This chain connects TRBV29-1 to TRBJ2-3; 10 bases are shared with TRBD2. Germline V lookup: CDR1 SQVTM, CDR2 ANQGSEA. There are 14 residues in the CDR3. V was pared by 4 bases and J by 7 bases, with 8 bases of the junction left unmatched. CDR3 nucleotides: TGCAGCGTTGTTCCTAGCGGGAGAGGAAATACGCAGTATTTT. It codes for CSVVPSGRGNTQYF.

The V gene is TRBV5-1, the J gene TRBJ1-5; 11 nucleotides match TRBD1. Germline-derived CDR1 and CDR2 are SGHRS and YFSETQ. The J segment lost 6 bases and the V segment lost 8 bases, leaving 10 bases of the junction unmatched. The CDR3 is 15 residues long. The CDR3 DNA reads TGCGCCAGTTCTAGGGACAGGGGGGCGGGTCAGCCCCAGCATTTT. As protein: CASSRDRGAGQPQHF.

The rearrangement uses TRBV6-5 and TRBJ2-7; D ambiguous. This CDR3 is 14 amino acids long. CDR1 and CDR2 from the germline V gene are MNHEY and SVGAGI. Trimming removed 6 bases at V and 2 bases at J, with 14 bases between. The CDR3 loop reads CASSYRFRTYEQYF. CDR3 bases: TGTGCCAGCAGCTACCGGTTTAGAACCTACGAGCAGTACTTC.

This clone turned up a few times. The gene calls are TRBV7-2 and TRBJ1-1; 7 nucleotides agree with TRBD1. This CDR3 has 16 residues. After removal of 1 base from V and 1 base from J, the junction contained 6 bases not matched to a gene. Germline loops: CDR1 SGHTA, CDR2 FQGNSA. The CDR3 DNA follows: TGTGCCAGCAGCTTAGTAAGGGGGCGGGGGAACACTGAAGCTTTCTTT. Translating it yields CASSLVRGRGNTEAFF.

This rearrangement joins TRBV7-6 to TRBJ2-6; D unresolved. Germline lookup yields CDR1 SGHVS and CDR2 FNYEAQ. The CDR3 has 15 residues. V was shortened by 5 bases and J by 0 bases, with 8 bases between the two germline ends. In nucleotides, the CDR3 is TGTGCCAGCAGCCGACGGAGCTCTGGGGCCAACGTCCTGACTTTC. The encoded protein is CASSRRSSGANVLTF.

In this sample, this clone turned up once. The rearrangement links TRBV27 to TRBJ1-4, with TRBD1 matching over 9 bases. Losses at the gene ends were 3 bases for V and 11 bases for J; bases not matched to a gene: 7. CDR1 and CDR2 from the germline V gene are MNHEY and SMNVEV (reference sequence). The CDR3 extends over 14 amino acids. CDR3 protein: CASSLEQGAGKLFF. For the CDR3, the DNA is TGTGCCAGCAGTTTGGAACAGGGGGCTGGGAAACTGTTTTTT.